This paragraph covers one T cell receptor beta chain sequence. At one end the junction does not follow the germline gene, possibly because of a read error. The same CDR3 arises from other DNA sequences in this sample as well. The PCR used 52 TRBV and 13 TRBJ primers. TCRdb's copy holds only in-frame clones and misses some; the assay was immunoSEQ multiplex PCR. The table has approximately 20,000 clones, roughly 93% seen once; the top ten hold 3.5%. Germline CDR1 KGHSH, CDR2 LQKENI. The CDR3 totals 11 residues. The data are from a study of regulatory T cells. This chain joins TRBV18 and TRBJ2-1; the D gene is possibly TRBD2 (6 bases). The sequenced material came from CD8+ T cells sorted from blood. The sequence was obtained from a child aged 2 to 9 with CD3G deficiency. The CDR3 DNA is TGTGCCAGTTCACCGGGACTGGAGCAGTTCTTC. This gives the protein CASSPGLEQFF.